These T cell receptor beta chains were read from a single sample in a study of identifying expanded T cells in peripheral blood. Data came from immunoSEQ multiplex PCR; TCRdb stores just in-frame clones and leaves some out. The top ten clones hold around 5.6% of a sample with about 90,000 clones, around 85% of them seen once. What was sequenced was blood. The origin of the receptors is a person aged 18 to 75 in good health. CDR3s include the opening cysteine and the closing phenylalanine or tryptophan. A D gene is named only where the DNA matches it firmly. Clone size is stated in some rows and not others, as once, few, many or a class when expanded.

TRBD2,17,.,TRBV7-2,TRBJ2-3,TGTGCCAGCAGCTTAGCGGTACTAGCGGGGGGCCCAGATACGCAGTATTTT,CASSLAVLAGGPDTQYF
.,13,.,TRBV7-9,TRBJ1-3,TGTGCCAGCAGCTTGCCGGGGGGAAACACCATATATTTT,CASSLPGGNTIYF
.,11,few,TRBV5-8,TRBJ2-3,TGTGCCAGCAGCCGCACAGATACGCAGTATTTT,CASSRTDTQYF
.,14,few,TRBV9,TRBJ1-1,TGTGCCAGCAGCGTAAGTGGGGGCAACACTGAAGCTTTCTTT,CASSVSGGNTEAFF
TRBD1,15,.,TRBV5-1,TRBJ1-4,TGCGCCAGCAGCACGGGACAGGGGGCGGGTGAAAAACTGTTTTTT,CASSTGQGAGEKLFF
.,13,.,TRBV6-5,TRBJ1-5,TGTGCCAGCAGTTACTCGGGAAGCCAGCCCCAGCATTTT,CASSYSGSQPQHF
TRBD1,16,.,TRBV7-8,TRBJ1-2,TGTGCCAGCAGCCAGATGACAGGGGGCGAGGAAAATGGCTACACCTTC,CASSQMTGGEENGYTF
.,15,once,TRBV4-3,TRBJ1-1,TGCGCCAGCAGCCAGTCCCACGAGGGGAACACTGAAGCTTTCTTT,CASSQSHEGNTEAFF
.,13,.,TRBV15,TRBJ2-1,TGTGCCACCGGGGACTTCAGTTACAATGAGCAGTTCTTC,CATGDFSYNEQFF
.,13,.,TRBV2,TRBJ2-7,TGTGCCAGCAGACGAACAGGGACTTACGAGCAGTACTTC,CASRRTGTYEQYF
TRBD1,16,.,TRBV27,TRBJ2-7,TGTGCCAGCAGTGGCTGGACAGGGTCCCGCTCCTACGAGCAGTACTTC,CASSGWTGSRSYEQYF
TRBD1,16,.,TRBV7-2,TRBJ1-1,TGTGCCAGCAGCTTAGCCGACAGGGTCCGCGACACTGAAGCTTTCTTT,CASSLADRVRDTEAFF
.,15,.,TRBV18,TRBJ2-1,TGTGCCAGCTCACCAGGGCCCGACAGTAACAATGAGCAGTTCTTC,CASSPGPDSNNEQFF
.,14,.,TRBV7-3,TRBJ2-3,TGTGCCAGCAGCTTAGACAGGATCACAGATACGCAGTATTTT,CASSLDRITDTQYF
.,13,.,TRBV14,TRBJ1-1,TGTGCCAGCGGCAGGAACATGAACACTGAAGCTTTCTTT,CASGRNMNTEAFF
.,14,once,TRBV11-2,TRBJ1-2,TGTGCCAGCACTCCTGCGGTGGAGCAGGATGGCTACACCTTC,CASTPAVEQDGYTF
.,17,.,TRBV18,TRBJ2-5,TGTGCCAGCTCACCACCTTCCTGGTCAGAAGGGTGGGAGACCCAGTACTTC,CASSPPSWSEGWETQYF
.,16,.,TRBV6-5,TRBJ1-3,TGTGCCAGCAGTTATCAGTTACGTCCCTCTGGAAACACCATATATTTT,CASSYQLRPSGNTIYF
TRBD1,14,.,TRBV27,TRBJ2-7,TGTGCCAGCAGTCCCACTACAGGGGCCCACGAGCAGTACTTC,CASSPTTGAHEQYF
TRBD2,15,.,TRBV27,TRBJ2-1,TGTGCCAGCAGCTTGACCACCTATGGGGGGGATGAGCAGTTCTTC,CASSLTTYGGDEQFF
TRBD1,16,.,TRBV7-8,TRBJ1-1,TGTGCCAGCAGCCCCGACAGGGGGTACATGAACACTGAAGCTTTCTTT,CASSPDRGYMNTEAFF
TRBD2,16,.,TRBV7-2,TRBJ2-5,TGTGCCAGCAGCTTGGGACTAGCGGGGGGCCAAGAGACCCAGTACTTC,CASSLGLAGGQETQYF
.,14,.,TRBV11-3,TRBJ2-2,TGTGCCAGCAGCCAAGGGAGGAACACCGGGGAGCTGTTTTTT,CASSQGRNTGELFF
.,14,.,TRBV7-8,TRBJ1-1,TGTGCCAGCAGCTTAGGTATGGGAGTCACTGAAGCTTTCTTT,CASSLGMGVTEAFF
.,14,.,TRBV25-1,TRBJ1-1,TGTGCCAGCAGTCCGGCAGGGATGAACACTGAAGCTTTCTTT,CASSPAGMNTEAFF
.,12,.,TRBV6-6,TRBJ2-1,TGTGCCAGCAGTTATGTGGGGATTGAGCAGTTCTTC,CASSYVGIEQFF
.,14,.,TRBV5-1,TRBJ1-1,TGCGCCAGCAGCCCGGGACACCAGAACACTGAAGCTTTCTTT,CASSPGHQNTEAFF
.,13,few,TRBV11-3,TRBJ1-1,TGTGCCAGCAGCTTAGTTCCCAACACTGAAGCTTTCTTT,CASSLVPNTEAFF
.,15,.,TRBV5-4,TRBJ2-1,TGTGCCAGCAGCTTGGACGTCAGCTCCTACAATGAGCAGTTCTTC,CASSLDVSSYNEQFF
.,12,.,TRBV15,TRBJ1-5,TGTGCCACCAGCCGGAGCAATCAGCCCCAACATTTT,CATSRSNQPQHF
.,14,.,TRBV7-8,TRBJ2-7,TGTGCCAGCAGCTTACAGGGCCTACCCTACGAGCAGTACTTC,CASSLQGLPYEQYF
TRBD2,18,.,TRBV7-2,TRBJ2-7,TGTGCCAGCAGCTTTAGTCCCGGGACTAGCGGGGTGGCCTACGAGCAGTACTTC,CASSFSPGTSGVAYEQYF
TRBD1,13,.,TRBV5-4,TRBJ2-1,TGTGCCAGCAGCGTAAGACAGGGGTATGAGCAGTTCTTC,CASSVRQGYEQFF
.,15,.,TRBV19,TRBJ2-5,TGTGCCAGTAGTAGCGGCGGGGGCCTCCAAGAGACCCAGTACTTC,CASSSGGGLQETQYF
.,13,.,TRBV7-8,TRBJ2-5,TGTGCCAGCAGCCCCCCCCGACAAGAGACCCAGTACTTC,CASSPPRQETQYF
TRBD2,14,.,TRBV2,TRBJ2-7,TGTGCCAGCAGGACGGGGGGGGCAGGCTACGAGCAGTACTTC,CASRTGGAGYEQYF
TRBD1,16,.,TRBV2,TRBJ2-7,TGTGCCAGCAGTGAAGGTAACAGGGGAAAGGCCTACGAGCAGTACTTC,CASSEGNRGKAYEQYF
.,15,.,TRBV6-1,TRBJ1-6,TGTGCCAGCAATCGTCCCGCAGCCTTTAATTCACCCCTCCACTTT,CASNRPAAFNSPLHF
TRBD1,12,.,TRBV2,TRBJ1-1,TGTGCCAGCAGTCCTGACAGGGTGAAAGCTTTCTTT,CASSPDRVKAFF